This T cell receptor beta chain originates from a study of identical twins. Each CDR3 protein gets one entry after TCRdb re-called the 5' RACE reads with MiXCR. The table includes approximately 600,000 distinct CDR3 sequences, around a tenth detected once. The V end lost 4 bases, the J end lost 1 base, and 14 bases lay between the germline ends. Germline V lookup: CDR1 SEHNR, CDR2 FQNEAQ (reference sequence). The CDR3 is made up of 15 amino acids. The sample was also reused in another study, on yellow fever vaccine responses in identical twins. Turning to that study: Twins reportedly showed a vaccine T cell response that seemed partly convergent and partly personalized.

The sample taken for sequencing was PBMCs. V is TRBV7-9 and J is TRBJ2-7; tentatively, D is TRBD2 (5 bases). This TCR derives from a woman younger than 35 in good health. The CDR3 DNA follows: TGTGCCAGCAGCTCGTCGAAAACGGGGTCCTACGAGCAGTACTTC. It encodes CASSSSKTGSYEQYF.